This T cell receptor beta chain is drawn from a study of CD8 T cells in Susac syndrome. Reverse transcription of about 0.45 to 1 ug RNA was performed with random hexamers. TCRdb redid the calling of the immunoSEQ multiplex PCR reads with MiXCR, one entry per CDR3 protein. The table includes about 240,000 distinct CDR3 sequences, roughly 95% detected once. The specimen sequenced was CD4+ T cells from PBMCs. This TCR was recovered from a human donor with Susac syndrome.

This chain's CDR3 is CASSQDGTGQAGYTF. CDR3 bases: TGTGCCAGCAGCCAGGACGGGACAGGACAAGCGGGCTACACCTTC. The gene calls are TRBV3-1 and TRBJ1-2, with 8 bases aligning to TRBD1. The CDR3 is 15 amino acids. Germline CDR1 reads LGHDT; CDR2 reads YNNKEL (reference sequence). V lost 3 bases, J lost 8 bases, and 11 bases stayed unmatched.